One T cell receptor beta chain is described in this entry. No antigen is known for it. Treatment specified: approximately nine-day PBMC culture with coronavirus spike peptide pools or control peptides (ViraFEST assay). The sample is drawn from a study of vaccination and CD4 T cells after COVID-19. Sequencing of cultured CD4+ T cell DNA used the Oncomine TCR Beta short-read assay. TCRdb fed the PCR reads into MiXCR, producing one record per CDR3 protein. The sample has under 30,000 distinct CDR3 sequences, approximately 67% seen once. The germline V gene has CDR1 SGHDT and CDR2 YYEEEE. Trimming left V 3 bases short and J 3 bases short, with 12 bases between. The CDR3 covers 14 residues.

This TCR derives from a human donor who received a COVID-19 vaccine. This chain joins TRBV5-6 and TRBJ1-1; perhaps TRBD1 as D (5 bases). This sample comprised CD4+ T cells from blood, cultured in vitro, obtained after SARS-CoV-2 vaccination. CDR3 DNA: TGTGCCAGCAGCTCGCATGGGGGGGACACTGAAGCTTTCTTT. This codes for CASSSHGGDTEAFF.